The entry below describes one T cell receptor (beta chain). Treatment meaning: oral pan-JAK inhibitor, 5-10 mg twice daily. Alopecia areata patients provided lesional scalp punch biopsies and peripheral blood, both collected for the study. Sequencing relied on a cDNA template that was reverse transcribed from extracted RNA. This table comes from immunoSEQ multiplex PCR, and its TCRdb copy is limited to in-frame clones, with some not included. The sample lists about 190,000 clones; roughly three fifths were seen once. The data derive from a study of CD8+ T cells in alopecia areata. This CDR3 contains 14 residues. V lost 0 bases and J 3 bases, leaving 9 bases between the germline ends. CDR1 SGHAT and CDR2 FQNNGV come from the germline V gene.

The sequenced sample was CD4+ T cells sorted from blood, obtained at week 4, from a patient treated with tofacitinib. The sequence came from a human donor with alopecia areata. The J gene is TRBJ2-7, the V gene TRBV11-2, with D unclear. CDR3 nucleotide sequence: TGTGCCAGCAGCTTAGATGGGTGGCGCTACGAGCAGTACTTC. Amino acids: CASSLDGWRYEQYF. Full variable domain (missing parts from reference TRBV11-2 and TRBJ2-7): EAGVAQSPRYKIIEKRQSVAFWCNPISGHATLYWYQQILGQGPKLLIQFQNNGVVDDSQLPKDRFSAERLKGVDSTLKIQPAKLEDSAVYLCASSLDGWRYEQYFGPGTRLTVT.